This T cell receptor (beta chain) was sequenced for a study of neurological immune-mediated disorders. The V end was cut by 0 bases, the J end by 5 bases, with 7 bases between. The CDR3 contains 13 residues. Per the germline V gene, CDR1 is LGHDT and CDR2 is YNNKEL (reference sequence). This clonotype was counted at least ten times. MiXCR, applied by TCRdb to the 5' RACE reads, yields one record per CDR3 protein. The repertoire consists of 54,000 or so distinct CDR3 sequences, with approximately 3.9% occurring once and the leading ten covering under 8.5%. This sequence was found in a man aged 55 to 70 with multiple sclerosis. The sequenced sample was PBMCs. The chain links TRBV3-1 to TRBJ2-5; D uncertain. In DNA form, the CDR3 reads TGTGCCAGCAGCCAAGAACTAAGGGAGACCCAGTACTTC. It yields the protein CASSQELRETQYF.